The 3 T cell receptor beta chains listed next were all sequenced from one sample in a study of T cells expressing NK-cell markers. TCRdb reanalyzed the 5' RACE reads and collapses them to one entry per CDR3 protein, without DNA. The table for this sample gives 120,000 to 150,000 distinct CDR3 sequences. Sequencing was carried out using blood T cells: a sorted CD56 or NKG2C T cell subset, CD4+ or CD8+ T cells, or bulk PBMC T cells (not recorded which). Receptors originate from a young man in good health.

The gene calls are TRBV6-5 and TRBJ2-3; checking the TCRdb D call of TRBD2 is not possible without DNA. The germline V gene has CDR1 MNHEY and CDR2 SVGAGI. This CDR3 contains 16 residues. CDR3 protein: CASSYVSGTSTDTQYF.

V usage is TRBV12-3 or TRBV12-4 and J usage is TRBJ2-1; lacking DNA, the TRBD2 call made by TCRdb goes unchecked. The CDR3 extends over 12 amino acids. CDR3 sequence reads: CASRKPEDEQFF.

The chain employs TRBV28 and TRBJ1-4. Germline V gene data show CDR1 as MDHEN and CDR2 as SYDVKM. The CDR3 is 14 residues long. The CDR3 sequence: CASSRAETGEKLFF. Variable domain in full (rest from reference TRBV28 and TRBJ1-4): DVKVTQSSRYLVKRTGEKVFLECVQDMDHENMFWYRQDPGLGLRLIYFSYDVKMKEKGDIPEGYSVSREKKERFSLILESASTNQTSMYLCASSRAETGEKLFFGSGTQLSVL.